Following are 5 T cell receptor beta chains from one sample sequenced in a study of shared clonotypes between healthy human individuals. Sequencing was performed with immunoSEQ multiplex PCR; in TCRdb, only in-frame clones are kept and a portion is missing. The top ten hold 0.55% to 0.7% of the sample, which has about 990,000 clones, roughly 74% seen once. The source material was memory CD4+ T cells from PBMCs. Regarding subset: CD45RA-negative fraction. All receptors come from a man aged 18-30 years in good health. Some clones in this sample may be carry-over from other donors' samples.

This clone was seen only a few times. V usage is TRBV7-6 and J usage is TRBJ1-1; D unclear. Germline CDR1 reads SGHVS; CDR2 reads FNYEAQ. Deletions cut 1 base from V and 8 bases from J, with 11 bases between. This CDR3 region has 13 residues. The CDR3 loop reads CASSLGPDREAFF. The CDR3 DNA is TGTGCCAGCAGCTTAGGGCCAGACCGGGAAGCTTTCTTT.

As regards this clone: In the same sample, other DNA sequences code for this CDR3. The chain has TRBV28 and TRBJ1-5; 7 bases are a match to TRBD1. Germline lookup yields CDR1 MDHEN and CDR2 SYDVKM. V was pared by 6 bases and J by 7 bases, with 12 bases of the junction left unmatched. The CDR3 runs 15 residues. The CDR3 DNA sequence: TGTGCCAGCAGCTCGGGAACAGGGGACGGACAGCCCCAGCATTTT. Amino acids: CASSSGTGDGQPQHF. The full variable domain, its missing parts supplied by reference TRBV28 and TRBJ1-5, is DVKVTQSSRYLVKRTGEKVFLECVQDMDHENMFWYRQDPGLGLRLIYFSYDVKMKEKGDIPEGYSVSREKKERFSLILESASTNQTSMYLCASSSGTGDGQPQHFGDGTRLSIL.

The chain employs TRBV10-3 and TRBJ1-5; weak D call: TRBD1 (6 bases). The CDR3 runs 13 residues. Trimming left V 3 bases short and J 4 bases short, with 7 bases between. The V gene's germline CDR1 is ENHRY and CDR2 SYGVKD. The CDR3 loop is CAISEGGNQPQHF. CDR3 in DNA: TGTGCCATCAGTGAAGGGGGGAATCAGCCCCAGCATTTT.

The CDR3 DNA is TGTGCCAGCAGCCGGTATGTAGCTAGCTCCTACAATGAGCAGTTCTTC. Protein: CASSRYVASSYNEQFF. This chain links TRBV6-6 with TRBJ2-1; D is unresolved. The CDR3 sequence is 16 residues long. Germline CDR1 reads MNHNY; CDR2 reads SVGAGI (reference sequence). The ends were cut back, 6 bases at V and 0 bases at J, with 15 bases in the middle.

The chain carries TRBV15 and TRBJ2-5, with D unclear. V shed 0 bases and J shed 3 bases, with 5 bases lying between them. The length of the CDR3 is 13 residues. Germline lookup yields CDR1 LNHNV and CDR2 YYDKDF (reference sequence). DNA of the CDR3: TGTGCCACCAGCAGAGACTCCGAAGAGACCCAGTACTTC. Translated, it gives CATSRDSEETQYF.